The rows below give T cell receptor beta chains drawn from one sample of a study of regulatory T cells in long-lasting Graves disease. Via MiXCR, TCRdb re-called the multiplex PCR reads, giving one row per CDR3 protein. The table lists 530,000 or so distinct CDR3 sequences, 15% to 20% of them singletons. This sample also appeared in a second study, on T cells in Graves' hyperthyroidism and ophthalmopathy.

Sequencing was performed on peripheral blood mononuclear cells (PBMCs), taken at new diagnosis, from a patient treated with antithyroid drugs. The receptors were gathered from a man younger than 35 with Graves disease. The CDR3 runs from the conserved cysteine through the conserved F or W. D genes are given only for firm matches. The listing skips clone size in some rows; elsewhere it reads once, few, many or a size class.

d_call	clone_size	j_call	v_call	cdr3_aa	cdr3_nt
TRBD1	many	TRBJ1-2	TRBV7-9	CASSLMQGGYGYTF	TGTGCCAGCAGCTTAATGCAGGGGGGCTATGGCTACACCTTC
.	few	TRBJ2-1	TRBV15	CATSIPGPLSNEQFF	TGTGCCACCAGCATACCCGGGCCTCTAAGCAATGAGCAGTTCTTC
.	many	TRBJ1-1	TRBV20-1	CSARGGSRTEAFF	TGCAGTGCTCGGGGGGGGTCACGCACTGAAGCTTTCTTT
.	few	TRBJ1-5	TRBV20-1	CSARPGSVNQPQHF	TGCAGTGCCCGGCCGGGGTCAGTCAATCAGCCCCAGCATTTT
.	few	TRBJ2-7	TRBV5-4	CASSSHSEWSSYEQYF	TGTGCCAGCAGCTCCCATAGTGAATGGAGCTCCTACGAGCAGTACTTC
.	many	TRBJ2-1	TRBV19	CASSRTYNEQFF	TGTGCCAGTAGCCGAACCTACAATGAGCAGTTCTTC
.	few	TRBJ2-1	TRBV7-9	CASSLHRPDNEQFF	TGTGCCAGCAGCTTACACCGACCCGACAATGAGCAGTTCTTC
.	many	TRBJ1-1	TRBV5-1	CASSLDSPTEAFF	TGCGCCAGCAGCTTGGACAGTCCCACTGAAGCTTTCTTT
.	.	TRBJ1-1	TRBV5-4	CASSSDPGGRNTEAFF	TGTGCCAGCAGCTCGGACCCCGGGGGCCGGAACACTGAAGCTTTCTTT
TRBD2	.	TRBJ2-1	TRBV20-1	CSATAPQRGGDEQFF	TGCAGTGCTACAGCTCCCCAGCGGGGGGGCGATGAGCAGTTCTTC
.	many	TRBJ2-1	TRBV3-1	CASSQVDGNEQFF	TGTGCCAGCAGCCAAGTTGATGGTAATGAGCAGTTCTTC
TRBD1	.	TRBJ1-2	TRBV3-1	CASSIGQGGYGYTF	TGTGCCAGCAGCATCGGACAGGGAGGGTATGGCTACACCTTC
TRBD1	few	TRBJ2-7	TRBV12-3/TRBV12-4	CASSPQQGIIDEQYF	TGTGCCAGCAGCCCACAACAGGGGATTATCGACGAGCAGTACTTC
TRBD2	.	TRBJ2-1	TRBV20-1	CSARGLAGQSSYNEQFF	TGCAGTGCTAGGGGACTAGCGGGGCAGAGCTCCTACAATGAGCAGTTCTTC
.	many	TRBJ2-7	TRBV20-1	CSARGPNYEQYF	TGCAGTGCTAGAGGGCCAAACTACGAGCAGTACTTC
.	many	TRBJ2-6	TRBV19	CASSIDLSGANVLTF	TGTGCCAGTAGTATAGACCTATCTGGGGCCAACGTCCTGACTTTC
.	.	TRBJ1-5	TRBV6-1	CASRADRWSNQPQHF	TGTGCCAGCAGAGCAGACAGGTGGAGCAATCAGCCCCAGCATTTT
TRBD2	many	TRBJ2-7	TRBV4-1	CASSRIAGGPDEQYF	TGCGCCAGCAGCCGAATAGCGGGAGGGCCAGACGAGCAGTACTTC
TRBD1	.	TRBJ2-1	TRBV9	CASSVGIRGQDNEQFF	TGTGCCAGCAGCGTAGGAATCAGGGGGCAAGACAATGAGCAGTTCTTC
TRBD1	few	TRBJ1-2	TRBV19	CASSGRDSYYGYTF	TGTGCCAGTAGTGGACGGGACAGCTACTATGGCTACACCTTC
TRBD2	.	TRBJ2-7	TRBV9	CASSEGAGGTEQYF	TGTGCCAGCAGCGAGGGGGCGGGAGGGACCGAGCAGTACTTC
.	.	TRBJ1-4	TRBV30	CAWRFGNNERLFF	TGTGCCTGGAGGTTTGGGAATAATGAAAGACTGTTTTTT
TRBD2	.	TRBJ2-1	TRBV20-1	CSARATGTSGINEQFF	TGCAGTGCTAGAGCCACCGGGACTAGCGGGATCAATGAGCAGTTCTTC
.	many	TRBJ2-7	TRBV30	CAWTRASAAKQQYF	TGTGCCTGGACCCGGGCTAGCGCCGCCAAACAGCAGTACTTC
.	.	TRBJ2-1	TRBV3-1	CASSRGTYEQFF	TGTGCCAGCAGCCGAGGGACCTACGAGCAGTTCTTC
.	.	TRBJ2-7	TRBV27	CASSLSMGRLYEQYF	TGTGCCAGCAGTTTATCGATGGGTCGCCTCTACGAGCAGTACTTC
.	.	TRBJ2-5	TRBV5-1	CASSLEPSQETQYF	TGCGCCAGCAGCTTGGAGCCCAGCCAAGAGACCCAGTACTTC
.	many	TRBJ2-3	TRBV28	CASSFFTDTQYF	TGTGCCAGCAGCTTTTTCACAGATACGCAGTATTTT
.	.	TRBJ2-2	TRBV12-3/TRBV12-4	CAGSGAGTGELFF	TGTGCCGGCTCGGGGGCCGGAACCGGGGAGCTGTTTTTT
.	many	TRBJ1-1	TRBV5-6	CASRKGPQNTEAFF	TGTGCCAGCAGGAAAGGACCGCAGAACACTGAAGCTTTCTTT
TRBD1	.	TRBJ1-2	TRBV5-6	CASRLLDRGSGYTF	TGTGCCAGCAGACTCCTGGACAGGGGATCCGGCTACACCTTC
.	many	TRBJ2-3	TRBV7-6	CASSPMRGTQYF	TGTGCCAGCAGCCCAATGAGGGGTACGCAGTATTTT
TRBD2	many	TRBJ2-7	TRBV12-3/TRBV12-4	CASSRRLAGIYEQYF	TGTGCCAGCAGTAGACGACTAGCGGGTATCTACGAGCAGTACTTC
TRBD1	many	TRBJ2-7	TRBV5-1	CASSLGDRVAYEQYF	TGCGCCAGCAGCTTGGGGGACAGAGTAGCCTACGAGCAGTACTTC
.	.	TRBJ1-3	TRBV12-3/TRBV12-4	CASSPAQTLAGNTIYF	TGTGCCAGCAGTCCCGCCCAAACTCTAGCTGGAAACACCATATATTTT
TRBD2	many	TRBJ2-7	TRBV2	CAGLGLAGESYEQYF	TGTGCCGGCCTGGGTCTAGCGGGAGAATCCTACGAGCAGTACTTC
TRBD1	.	TRBJ1-1	TRBV4-2	CASSQSPQGKTEAFF	TGTGCCAGCAGCCAAAGTCCACAGGGGAAAACTGAAGCTTTCTTT
TRBD2	many	TRBJ2-3	TRBV28	CASSLASGSGWDTQYF	TGTGCCAGCAGTTTGGCAAGCGGGAGTGGCTGGGATACGCAGTATTTT
TRBD2	many	TRBJ2-3	TRBV7-2	CASSQTAGGRADTQYF	TGTGCCAGCAGCCAAACAGCGGGAGGGAGGGCAGATACGCAGTATTTT
TRBD1	few	TRBJ2-7	TRBV30	CAWKSRGQGIYEQYF	TGTGCCTGGAAAAGTAGGGGACAGGGGATATACGAACAGTACTTC
TRBD2	many	TRBJ2-7	TRBV6-1	CASSEGLAGGHKQYF	TGTGCCAGCAGTGAGGGACTAGCGGGAGGGCATAAGCAGTACTTC
.	.	TRBJ2-1	TRBV5-1	CASSLVARTEQFF	TGCGCCAGCAGTTTGGTAGCGCGGACTGAGCAGTTCTTC
.	many	TRBJ1-2	TRBV28	CASSLPRGHGYTF	TGTGCCAGCAGTCTACCTAGGGGCCATGGCTACACCTTC
TRBD2	.	TRBJ2-1	TRBV29-1	CSAPLKSGRGNEQFF	TGCAGCGCCCCCCTCAAAAGCGGGAGGGGGAATGAGCAGTTCTTC
TRBD2	few	TRBJ2-5	TRBV6-5	CASSYRPLADLGETQYF	TGTGCCAGCAGTTACCGGCCCCTAGCGGACCTCGGGGAGACCCAGTACTTC
.	.	TRBJ2-7	TRBV14	CASSQDLRTNSYEQYF	TGTGCCAGCAGCCAAGATCTACGCACTAACTCCTACGAGCAGTACTTC
TRBD1	.	TRBJ2-3	TRBV5-1	CASSLTGVDTQYF	TGCGCCAGCAGCCTGACAGGGGTAGATACGCAGTATTTT
.	.	TRBJ1-2	TRBV5-4	CASSWGAALDGYTF	TGTGCCAGCAGCTGGGGGGCCGCCCTTGATGGCTACACCTTC
.	.	TRBJ2-7	TRBV4-1	CASSQPGPYEQYF	TGCGCCAGCAGCCAGCCAGGCCCCTACGAGCAGTACTTC
.	many	TRBJ1-5	TRBV6-2/TRBV6-3	CASTQNLNQPQHF	TGTGCCAGCACCCAAAACCTTAATCAGCCCCAGCATTTT
.	many	TRBJ2-1	TRBV9	CASSVANEQFF	TGTGCCAGCAGCGTGGCCAATGAGCAGTTCTTC
.	few	TRBJ2-6	TRBV18	CASSPPTGLSGANVLTF	TGTGCCAGCTCACCACCCACAGGGCTCTCGGGGGCCAACGTCCTGACTTTC
TRBD2	many	TRBJ2-6	TRBV29-1	CSVEGGGANVLTF	TGCAGCGTTGAGGGGGGGGGGGCCAACGTCCTGACTTTC
.	.	TRBJ1-5	TRBV6-1	CASSEAGQHQPQHF	TGTGCCAGCAGTGAAGCGGGCCAGCACCAGCCCCAGCATTTT
TRBD1	many	TRBJ2-1	TRBV12-3/TRBV12-4	CASSQRQGDEQFF	TGTGCCAGCAGTCAGAGACAGGGAGATGAGCAGTTCTTC
TRBD2	.	TRBJ2-7	TRBV6-1	CARSDLAGFYEQHF	TGTGCCAGGAGCGATCTAGCGGGATTCTACGAGCAGCACTTC
.	few	TRBJ1-4	TRBV5-1	CASSRTLGQKEFF	TGCGCCAGCAGCCGCACCCTCGGACAGAAGGAGTTTTTT
TRBD2	few	TRBJ2-1	TRBV5-6	CASSRTVAGGGNEQFF	TGTGCCAGCAGCCGAACCGTAGCGGGAGGCGGCAATGAGCAGTTCTTC